This T cell receptor beta chain was captured by sequencing in a study of glioma-infiltrating T cells. This clonotype was counted between two and nine times. The CDR3 has 12 amino acids. The germline V and J ends were trimmed by 5 bases and 3 bases, with 7 bases remaining between them. Per germline, CDR1 SEHNR and CDR2 FQNEAQ (reference sequence). TCR alpha and beta CDR3 regions were amplified from RNA using iRepertoire nested multiplex PCR. One-step reverse transcription and amplification started from approximately 100-400 ng of tissue mRNA or PBMC total RNA. Via MiXCR, TCRdb re-called the multiplex PCR reads, giving one row per CDR3 protein. The sample records some 11,000 distinct CDR3 sequences, around 27% being singletons.

This receptor was obtained from a human donor with low-grade glioma or glioblastoma, undergoing nonglioma brain surgery, or in good health (not recorded which). The sequenced sample consisted of glioma tissue, nonneoplastic brain tissue, or PBMCs (not recorded which). The chain combines TRBV7-9 with TRBJ1-1, with D uncertain. The CDR3 region has the DNA TGTGCCAGCAGCCCGGACCACACTGAAGCTTTCTTT. It translates to CASSPDHTEAFF.